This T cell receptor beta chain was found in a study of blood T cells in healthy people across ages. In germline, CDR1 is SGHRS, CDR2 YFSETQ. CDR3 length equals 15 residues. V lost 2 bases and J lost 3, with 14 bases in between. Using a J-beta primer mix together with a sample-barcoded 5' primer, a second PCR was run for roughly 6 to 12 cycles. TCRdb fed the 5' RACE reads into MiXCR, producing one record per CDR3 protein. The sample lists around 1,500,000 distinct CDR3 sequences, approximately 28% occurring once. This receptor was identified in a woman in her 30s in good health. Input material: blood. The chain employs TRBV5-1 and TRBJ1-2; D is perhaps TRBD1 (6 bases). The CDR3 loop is CASSLTAGEDYGYTF. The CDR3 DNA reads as TGCGCCAGCAGCTTAACGGCAGGGGAGGACTATGGCTACACCTTC.